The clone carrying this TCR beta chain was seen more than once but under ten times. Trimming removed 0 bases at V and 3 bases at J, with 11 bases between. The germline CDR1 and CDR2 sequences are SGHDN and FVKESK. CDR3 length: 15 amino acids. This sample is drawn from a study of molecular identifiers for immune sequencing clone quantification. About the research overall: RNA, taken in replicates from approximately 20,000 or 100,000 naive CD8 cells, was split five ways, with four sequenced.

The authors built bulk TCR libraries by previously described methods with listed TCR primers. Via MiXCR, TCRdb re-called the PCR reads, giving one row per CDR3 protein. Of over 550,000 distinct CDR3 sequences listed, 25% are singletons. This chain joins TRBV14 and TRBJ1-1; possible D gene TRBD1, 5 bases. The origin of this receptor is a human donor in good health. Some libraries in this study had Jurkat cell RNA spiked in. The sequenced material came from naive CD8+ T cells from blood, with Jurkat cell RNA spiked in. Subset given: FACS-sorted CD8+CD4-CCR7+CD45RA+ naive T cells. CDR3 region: CASSQDNRGDTEAFF. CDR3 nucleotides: TGTGCCAGCAGCCAAGATAACCGGGGGGACACTGAAGCTTTCTTT.